This entry concerns a single T cell receptor (beta chain). This clonotype was found a few times. What this receptor recognizes is not known. No much larger clone exists at a distance of one base, and base qualities are not known. Systemically healthy Caucasian individuals from Russia, 39 in total and aged about 6 to 95 years, were included as donors. Each donor gave 8 to 10 milliliters of peripheral blood, collected into EDTA-treated Vacutainer tubes. PBMCs were isolated by Ficoll-Paque density-gradient centrifugation, with at least 7 million obtained per sample. Trizol reagent was used to extract total RNA from PBMCs, with at least 5.5 micrograms per sample. For every donor, flow cytometry on a PBMC aliquot measured the percentage of naive CD45RAhigh/CD27high T cells. The receptor library was made with 5' RACE. A second roughly 7 to 11 cycle PCR used a sample-barcoded 5' primer and a J-beta primer mix. A template-switch 5' adaptor carrying 12 random nucleotides introduced a unique molecular identifier onto each TCR beta cDNA molecule. At least 2.5 million CDR3-containing paired-end reads were obtained from each sample. All of the RNA was converted into first-strand cDNA using the Mint cDNA synthesis kit, with a TRBC-specific oligonucleotide serving as the primer. All cDNA was treated with uracil-DNA glycosylase and then went through a first 18-cycle PCR with the universal primers M1SS and BC2_uni_R. Turning to the authors' computational methods: For normalization, 1 million high-quality reads were randomly selected from each sample, with every read carrying a distinct molecular identifier. Reads with shared molecular identifiers were discarded instead of being binned into consensus sequences. CDR3 identification, clonotype clustering and error correction used MiTCR with a Q25 quality threshold and the strictest error-elimination algorithm. Lower-bound total TCR beta diversity was estimated with a nonparametric unseen species model using Euler transformation. The public reads were quality trimmed at Q25 with fastp and then assembled into clones with MiXCR by TCRdb, keeping productive beta chains. Rows with one shared CDR3 protein collapse into an entry with the most common genes and DNA. The V and J calls were not made by the authors but by TCRdb's processing. Across this sample there are fewer than 2 million distinct CDR3 sequences, with roughly two fifths seen only once. 20% to 25% of the sample goes to the ten largest clones.

The record originates from a study of blood T cells in healthy people across ages (dated by TCRdb to between 2015 and 2017). At the level of the whole study: In model experiments, template switching captured roughly one uniquely barcoded TCR beta cDNA molecule for every two T cells. For two donors (one aged 18 to 29 and one aged 80 or older), the study analyzed two additional independent replicas of 1 million unique cDNA reads from the same blood draw. To avoid experimental bias, donors of different ages were distributed randomly across sequencing lanes. Donors were grouped into four age groups: young (average approximately 15 years), middle-aged (39), aged (roughly 62) and long-lived (less than 85). To track age-related changes in TCR beta repertoire diversity, the study relied on deep sequencing normalized with unique cDNA molecular identifiers. Results the study describes overall, beyond this receptor: Donor CMV infection status was unknown, potentially confounding age-related changes in expanded clonotypes. Compared with the aged group, more naive CD4+ T cells, fewer expanded clones and increased TCR diversity were shown by the long-lived group, suggesting age selection. As age increased, observed TCR beta diversity per million T cells dropped in a roughly linear way, and a significant reduction was already evident by age around 41. Observed TCR beta diversity correlated strongly with the percentage of naive T cells measured by flow cytometry. Estimates of total diversity based on one million sequenced T cells were regarded as lower bounds and as underestimates. Because profiling used bulk unsorted PBMCs, naive and antigen-experienced compartments could not be compared conclusively.

The junction shows trimming of 2 bases on V and 6 bases on J, and the gene matches do not reach 10 bases of it. The germline V gene gives CDR1 as SGHTA and CDR2 as FQGTGA. Including the terminal cysteine and phenylalanine, the CDR3 comprises 15 residues. The DNA shown is the 45-base CDR3, in frame from base 1. The sequenced sample consisted of blood. The chain is made from TRBV7-3 and TRBJ2-7; 7 bases in the middle match TRBD2. This TCR derives from a human donor in good health. The CDR3 amino acid sequence is: CASSLVGGVVSEQYF. The bases are TGTGCCAGCAGCTTAGTGGGGGGGGTTGTCTCCGAGCAGTACTTC.